This T cell receptor (beta chain) was captured by sequencing in a study of CD8 T cells in ankylosing spondylitis. General study findings and limits: Disease-associated clonotypes exhibited CD8+ identity and were relatively infrequent in peripheral blood. Prior literature has documented some motif variants in synovial fluid and blood from reactive arthritis. Within matched ankylosing spondylitis synovial fluid, disease-linked clones were reportedly significantly enriched. Characteristic of ankylosing spondylitis blood, it appeared, was a TCR beta motif comprising roughly eight highly homologous variants.

TCRdb used MiXCR to reprocess the 5' RACE reads, holding one entry per CDR3 protein. This sample has a few hundred thousand distinct CDR3 sequences, with less than 25% found just once. Germline V lookup: CDR1 MDHEN, CDR2 SYDVKM. The CDR3 is made up of 17 amino acids. V lost 0 bases to trimming and J lost 1 base, with 14 bases between them. As to this clonotype: As yet, its antigen is unknown.

V gene TRBV28 combines with J gene TRBJ2-3; the D is unclear. The origin of this receptor is a female donor with ankylosing spondylitis or in good health (not recorded which). Sequencing was done on a sample of blood, either unsorted or a sorted T cell fraction (not recorded which). CDR3 DNA sequence: TGTGCCAGCAGTTTATGGTTTAGGGAACGGGGCACAGATACGCAGTATTTT. Translating it yields CASSLWFRERGTDTQYF.